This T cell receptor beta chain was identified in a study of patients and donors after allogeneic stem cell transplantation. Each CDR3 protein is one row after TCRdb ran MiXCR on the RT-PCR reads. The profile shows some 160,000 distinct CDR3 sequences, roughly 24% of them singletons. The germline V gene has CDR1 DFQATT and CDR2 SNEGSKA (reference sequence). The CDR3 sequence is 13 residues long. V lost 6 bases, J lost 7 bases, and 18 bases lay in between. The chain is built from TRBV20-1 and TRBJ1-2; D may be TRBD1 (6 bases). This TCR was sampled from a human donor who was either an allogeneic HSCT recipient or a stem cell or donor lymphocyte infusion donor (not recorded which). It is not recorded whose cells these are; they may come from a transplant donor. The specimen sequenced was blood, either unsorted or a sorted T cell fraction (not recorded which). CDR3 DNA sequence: TGCAGTGCAAGGGGGGAGGGAAGTGTTGGCTACACCTTC. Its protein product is CSARGEGSVGYTF.